Listed here is a single T cell receptor beta chain. Its antigen is unidentified. The data derive from a study of CD8+CD57+ T cells in acquired aplastic anemia. Study background: The study obtained 11 million or so reads on average for CD4+ cells from healthy donors. General study points: In common between the patients and the controls were approximately 28 CD8+ CDR3 sequences.

With V trimmed by 3 bases and J by 2 bases, 4 bases remained unmatched. This CDR3 is built from 16 residues. Germline V CDR1 and CDR2: SGHAT, FQNNGV. Genomic DNA, serving as template, underwent TCR beta VDJ and CDR3 profiling. Each CDR3 protein is one row after TCRdb ran MiXCR on the reads. The sample lists tens of thousands of distinct CDR3 sequences, more than 40% occurring once. Sequencing was carried out using sorted CD4+, CD8+, or CD8+CD57+ T cells (not recorded which) from PBMCs. The chain carries TRBV11-2 and TRBJ2-1; 10 nucleotides match TRBD2. The sequence derives from a human donor in good health, serving as a control. The CDR3 coding sequence is TGTGCCAGCAGCTTCAGACTAGCGGGTGCCTACAATGAGCAGTTCTTC. Amino acid sequence: CASSFRLAGAYNEQFF. The variable domain in full, completed from reference TRBV11-2 and TRBJ2-1, reads EAGVAQSPRYKIIEKRQSVAFWCNPISGHATLYWYQQILGQGPKLLIQFQNNGVVDDSQLPKDRFSAERLKGVDSTLKIQPAKLEDSAVYLCASSFRLAGAYNEQFFGPGTRLTVL.